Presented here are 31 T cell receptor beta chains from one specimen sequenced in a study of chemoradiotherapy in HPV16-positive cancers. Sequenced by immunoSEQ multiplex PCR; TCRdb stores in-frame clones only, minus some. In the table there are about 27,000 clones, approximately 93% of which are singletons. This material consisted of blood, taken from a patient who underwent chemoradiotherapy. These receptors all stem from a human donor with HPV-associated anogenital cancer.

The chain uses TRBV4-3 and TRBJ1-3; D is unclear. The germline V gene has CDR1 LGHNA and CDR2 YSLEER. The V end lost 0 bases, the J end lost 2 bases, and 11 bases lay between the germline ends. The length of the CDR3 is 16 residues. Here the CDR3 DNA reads TGCGCCAGCAGCCAAGATAGAGGAGCGGCTGGAAACACCATATATTTT. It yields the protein CASSQDRGAAGNTIYF.

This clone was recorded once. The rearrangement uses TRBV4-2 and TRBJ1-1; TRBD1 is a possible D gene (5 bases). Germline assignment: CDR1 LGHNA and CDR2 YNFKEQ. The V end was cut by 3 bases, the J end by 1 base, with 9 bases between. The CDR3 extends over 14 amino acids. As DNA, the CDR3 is TGTGCCAGCAGCCAGTTGGGGGGGAACACTGAAGCTTTCTTT. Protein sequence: CASSQLGGNTEAFF.

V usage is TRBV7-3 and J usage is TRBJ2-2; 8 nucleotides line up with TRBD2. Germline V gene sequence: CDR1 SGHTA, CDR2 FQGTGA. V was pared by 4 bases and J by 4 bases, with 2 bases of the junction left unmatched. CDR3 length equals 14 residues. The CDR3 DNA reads TGTGCCAGCAGCTCTGCGGGGGGCACCGGGGAGCTGTTTTTT. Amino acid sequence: CASSSAGGTGELFF.

CDR3 in DNA: TGCGCCAGCAGCCCCTCCGGGCTAGCGGGGGGTTACAATGAGCAGTTCTTC. Translating gives CASSPSGLAGGYNEQFF. The rearrangement uses TRBV5-1 and TRBJ2-1, with 11 bases aligning to TRBD2. Germline CDR1 SGHRS, CDR2 YFSETQ. This CDR3 is built from 17 residues. Trimming cost V 4 bases and J 4 bases; bases outside gene matches: 10.

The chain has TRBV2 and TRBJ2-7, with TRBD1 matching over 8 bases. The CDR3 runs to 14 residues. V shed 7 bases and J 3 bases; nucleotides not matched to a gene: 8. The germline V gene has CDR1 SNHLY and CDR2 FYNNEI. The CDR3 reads CASTRTGIIYEQYF. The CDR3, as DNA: TGTGCCAGCACCCGGACAGGGATTATCTACGAGCAGTACTTC. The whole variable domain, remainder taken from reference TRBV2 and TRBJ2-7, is EPEVTQTPSHQVTQMGQEVILRCVPISNHLYFYWYRQILGQKVEFLVSFYNNEISEKSEIFDDQFSVERPDGSNFTLKIRSTKLEDSAMYFCASTRTGIIYEQYFGPGTRLTVT.

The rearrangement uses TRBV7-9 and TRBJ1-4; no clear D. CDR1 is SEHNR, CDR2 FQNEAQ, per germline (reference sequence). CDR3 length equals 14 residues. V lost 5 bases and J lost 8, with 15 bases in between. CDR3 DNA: TGTGCCAGCAGCCTCGTGGGGTTCGGGGAAAAACTGTTTTTT. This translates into CASSLVGFGEKLFF. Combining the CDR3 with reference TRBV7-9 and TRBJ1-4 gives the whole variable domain DTGVSQNPRHKITKRGQNVTFRCDPISEHNRLYWYRQTLGQGPEFLTYFQNEAQLEKSRLLSDRFSAERPKGSFSTLEIQRTEQGDSAMYLCASSLVGFGEKLFFGSGTQLSVL.

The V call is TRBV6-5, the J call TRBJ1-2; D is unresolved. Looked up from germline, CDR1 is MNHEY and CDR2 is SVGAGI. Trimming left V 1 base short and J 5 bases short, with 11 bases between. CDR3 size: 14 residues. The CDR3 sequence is CASSYLSSGYGYTF. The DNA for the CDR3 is TGTGCCAGCAGTTACTTGAGCTCGGGGTATGGCTACACCTTC.

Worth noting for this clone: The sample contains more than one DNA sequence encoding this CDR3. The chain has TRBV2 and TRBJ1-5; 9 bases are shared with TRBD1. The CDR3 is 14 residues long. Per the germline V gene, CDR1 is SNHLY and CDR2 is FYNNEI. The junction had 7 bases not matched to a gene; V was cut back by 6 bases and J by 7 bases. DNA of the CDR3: TGTGCCAGCAGGAGACAGGGGGGAGACCAGCCCCAGCATTTT. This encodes CASRRQGGDQPQHF.

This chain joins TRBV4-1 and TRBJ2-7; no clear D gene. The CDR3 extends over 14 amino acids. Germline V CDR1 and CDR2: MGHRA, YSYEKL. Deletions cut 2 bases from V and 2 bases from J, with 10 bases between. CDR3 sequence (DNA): TGCGCCAGCAGCCAAATTCAGGCCGCCTACGAGCAGTACTTC. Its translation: CASSQIQAAYEQYF.

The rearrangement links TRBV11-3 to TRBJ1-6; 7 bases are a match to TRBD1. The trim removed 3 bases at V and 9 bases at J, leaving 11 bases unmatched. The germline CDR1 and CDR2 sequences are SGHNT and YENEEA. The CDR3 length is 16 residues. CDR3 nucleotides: TGTGCCAGCAGCTTGCAGACAGGGTTTAGAGTTTCACCCCTCCACTTT. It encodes CASSLQTGFRVSPLHF.

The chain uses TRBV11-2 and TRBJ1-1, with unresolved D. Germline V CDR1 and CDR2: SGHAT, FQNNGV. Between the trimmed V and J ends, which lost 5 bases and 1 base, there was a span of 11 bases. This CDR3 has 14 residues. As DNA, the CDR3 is TGTGCCAGCAGCCACCTCAGAGGGAACACTGAAGCTTTCTTT. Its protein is CASSHLRGNTEAFF.

The CDR3 sequence is CASSQRHLPKQKNRYGYTF. CDR3 sequence (DNA): TGCGCCAGCAGCCAACGTCATCTCCCCAAGCAAAAGAATCGCTATGGCTACACCTTC. V is TRBV4-3 and J is TRBJ1-2, with D uncertain. V was cut by 2 bases and J by 4 bases, with 26 bases left in between. The germline V gene encodes CDR1 LGHNA and CDR2 YSLEER. The CDR3 loop spans 19 amino acids.

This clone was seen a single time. CDR3 sequence: CASRSVGGNEQFF. The CDR3 DNA sequence: TGTGCCAGCAGATCAGTAGGAGGTAATGAGCAGTTCTTC. The rearrangement uses TRBV28 and TRBJ2-1; maybe TRBD2 (5 bases). CDR3 size: 13 residues. The V end lost 6 bases, the J end lost 7 bases, and 13 bases lay between the germline ends. Germline V gives CDR1 MDHEN, CDR2 SYDVKM.

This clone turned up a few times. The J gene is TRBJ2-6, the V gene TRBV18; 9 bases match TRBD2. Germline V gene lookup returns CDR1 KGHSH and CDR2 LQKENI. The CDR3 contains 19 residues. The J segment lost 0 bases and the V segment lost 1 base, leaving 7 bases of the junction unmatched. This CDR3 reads CASSPRRTSDDSGANVLTF. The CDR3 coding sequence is TGTGCCAGCTCACCACGGCGGACTAGCGATGACTCTGGGGCCAACGTCCTGACTTTC.

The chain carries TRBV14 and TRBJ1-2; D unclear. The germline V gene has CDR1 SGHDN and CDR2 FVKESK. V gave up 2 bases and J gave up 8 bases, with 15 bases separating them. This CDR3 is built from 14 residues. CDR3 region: CASSQYGPAGGYTF. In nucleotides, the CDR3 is TGTGCCAGCAGCCAATATGGGCCAGCGGGCGGCTACACCTTC.

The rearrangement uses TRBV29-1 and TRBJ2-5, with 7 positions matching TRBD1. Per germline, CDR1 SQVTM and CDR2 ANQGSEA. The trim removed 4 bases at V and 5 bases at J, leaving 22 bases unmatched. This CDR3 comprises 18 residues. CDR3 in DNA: TGCAGCGTTGCCGGTATATCAAGACAGGGAAGGGTAGGGGAGACCCAGTACTTC. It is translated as CSVAGISRQGRVGETQYF.

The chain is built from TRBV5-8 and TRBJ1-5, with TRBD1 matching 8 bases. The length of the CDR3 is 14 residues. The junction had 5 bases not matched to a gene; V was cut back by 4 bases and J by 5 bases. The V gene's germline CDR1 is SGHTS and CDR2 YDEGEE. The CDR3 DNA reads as TGTGCCAGCAGCCCGGGACAGGTATATCAGCCCCAGCATTTT. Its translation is CASSPGQVYQPQHF. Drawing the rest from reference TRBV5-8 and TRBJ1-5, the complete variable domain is EAGVTQSPTHLIKTRGQQATLRCSPISGHTSVYWYQQALGLGLQFLLWYDEGEERNRGNFPPRFSGRQFPNYSSELNVNALELEDSALYLCASSPGQVYQPQHFGDGTRLSIL.

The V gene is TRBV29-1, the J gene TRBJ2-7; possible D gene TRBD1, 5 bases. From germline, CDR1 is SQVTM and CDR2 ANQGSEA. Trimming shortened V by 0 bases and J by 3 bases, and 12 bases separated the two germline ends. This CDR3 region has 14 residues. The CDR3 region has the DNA TGCAGCGTTGAAGATTCAGGGTCCCTCTACGAGCAGTACTTC. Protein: CSVEDSGSLYEQYF.

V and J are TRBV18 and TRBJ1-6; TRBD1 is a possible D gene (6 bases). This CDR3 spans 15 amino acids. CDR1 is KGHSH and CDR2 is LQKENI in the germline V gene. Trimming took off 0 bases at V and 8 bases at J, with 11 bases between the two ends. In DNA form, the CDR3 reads TGTGCCAGCTCACCACCGGGGGCGGGAGATTCACCCCTCCACTTT. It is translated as CASSPPGAGDSPLHF. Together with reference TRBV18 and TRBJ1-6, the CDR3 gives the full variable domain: NAGVMQNPRHLVRRRGQEARLRCSPMKGHSHVYWYRQLPEEGLKFMVYLQKENIIDESGMPKERFSAEFPKEGPSILRIQQVVRGDSAAYFCASSPPGAGDSPLHFGNGTRLTVT.

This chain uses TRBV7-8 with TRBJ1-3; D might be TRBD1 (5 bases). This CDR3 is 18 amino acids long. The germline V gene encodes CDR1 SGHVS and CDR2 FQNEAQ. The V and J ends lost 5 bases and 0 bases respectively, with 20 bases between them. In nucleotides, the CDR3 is TGTGCCAGCAGCCCACGAATGGACACCTTTAACTCTGGAAACACCATATATTTT. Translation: CASSPRMDTFNSGNTIYF.

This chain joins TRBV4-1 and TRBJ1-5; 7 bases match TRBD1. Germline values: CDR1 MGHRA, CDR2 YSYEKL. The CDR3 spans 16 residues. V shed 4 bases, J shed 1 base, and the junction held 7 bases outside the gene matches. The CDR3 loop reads CASSPNPGQSNQPQHF. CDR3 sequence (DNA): TGCGCCAGCAGCCCCAACCCGGGACAGAGCAATCAGCCCCAGCATTTT.

CDR3 loop: CASLGTRRTGREKLFF. CDR3 nucleotide sequence: TGTGCCAGTCTGGGGACGCGCCGGACAGGGCGGGAAAAACTGTTTTTT. V and J are TRBV19 and TRBJ1-4; 8 nucleotides line up with TRBD1. Germline assignment: CDR1 LNHDA and CDR2 SQIVND (reference sequence). The CDR3 is 16 amino acids. The J segment lost 8 bases and the V segment lost 8 bases, leaving 16 bases of the junction unmatched.

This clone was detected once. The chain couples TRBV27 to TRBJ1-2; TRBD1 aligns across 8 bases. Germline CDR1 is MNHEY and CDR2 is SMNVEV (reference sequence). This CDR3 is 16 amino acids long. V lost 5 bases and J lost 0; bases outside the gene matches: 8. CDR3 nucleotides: TGTGCCAGCAGTCGAAGTGGACAGGGAGCTAACTATGGCTACACCTTC. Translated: CASSRSGQGANYGYTF.

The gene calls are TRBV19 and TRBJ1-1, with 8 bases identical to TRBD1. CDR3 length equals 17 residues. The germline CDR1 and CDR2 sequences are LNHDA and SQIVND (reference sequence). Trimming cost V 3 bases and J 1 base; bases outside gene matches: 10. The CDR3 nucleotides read TGTGCCAGTAGTATCCTCGACAGGGGAGTTCGGAACACTGAAGCTTTCTTT. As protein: CASSILDRGVRNTEAFF.

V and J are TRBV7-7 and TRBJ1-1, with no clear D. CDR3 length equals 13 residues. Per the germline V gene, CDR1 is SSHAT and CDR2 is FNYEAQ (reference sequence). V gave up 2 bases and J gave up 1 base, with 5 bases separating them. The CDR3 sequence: CASSLSENTEAFF. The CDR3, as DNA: TGTGCCAGCAGCTTATCAGAGAACACTGAAGCTTTCTTT.

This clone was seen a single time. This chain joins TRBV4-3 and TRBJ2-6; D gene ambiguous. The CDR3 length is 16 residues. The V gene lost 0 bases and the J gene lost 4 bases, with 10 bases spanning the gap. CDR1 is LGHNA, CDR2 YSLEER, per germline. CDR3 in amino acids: CASSQEPFDGANVLTF. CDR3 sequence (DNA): TGCGCCAGCAGCCAAGAACCGTTTGACGGGGCCAACGTCCTGACTTTC.

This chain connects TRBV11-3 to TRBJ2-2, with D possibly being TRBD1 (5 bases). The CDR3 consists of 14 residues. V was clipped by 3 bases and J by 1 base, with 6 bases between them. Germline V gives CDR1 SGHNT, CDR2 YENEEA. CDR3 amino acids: CASSFQGNTGELFF. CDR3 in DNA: TGTGCCAGCAGCTTCCAGGGGAACACCGGGGAGCTGTTTTTT.

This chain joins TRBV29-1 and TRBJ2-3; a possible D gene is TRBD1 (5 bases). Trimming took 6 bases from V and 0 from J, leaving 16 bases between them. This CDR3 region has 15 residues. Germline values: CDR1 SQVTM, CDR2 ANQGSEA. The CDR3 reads CSVVLDNTSTDTQYF. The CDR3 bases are TGCAGCGTCGTCCTGGACAACACTAGCACAGATACGCAGTATTTT.

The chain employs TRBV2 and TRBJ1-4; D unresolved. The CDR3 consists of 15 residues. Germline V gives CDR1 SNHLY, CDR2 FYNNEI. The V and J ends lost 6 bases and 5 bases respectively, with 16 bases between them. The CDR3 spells CASSLLGNENEKLFF. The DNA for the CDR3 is TGTGCCAGCAGCCTATTGGGGAACGAGAATGAAAAACTGTTTTTT.

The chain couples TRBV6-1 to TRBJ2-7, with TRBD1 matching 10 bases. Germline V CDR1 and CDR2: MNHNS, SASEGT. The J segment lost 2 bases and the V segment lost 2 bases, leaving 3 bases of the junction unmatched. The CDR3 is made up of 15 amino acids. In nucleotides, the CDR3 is TGTGCCAGCAGTGAACCGGGACAGGGGACCTACGAGCAGTACTTC. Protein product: CASSEPGQGTYEQYF.

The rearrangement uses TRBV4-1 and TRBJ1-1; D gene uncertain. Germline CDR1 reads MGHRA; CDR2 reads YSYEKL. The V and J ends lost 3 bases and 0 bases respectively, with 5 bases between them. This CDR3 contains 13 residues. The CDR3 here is CASSQGMNTEAFF. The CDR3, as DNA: TGCGCCAGCAGCCAGGGTATGAACACTGAAGCTTTCTTT.